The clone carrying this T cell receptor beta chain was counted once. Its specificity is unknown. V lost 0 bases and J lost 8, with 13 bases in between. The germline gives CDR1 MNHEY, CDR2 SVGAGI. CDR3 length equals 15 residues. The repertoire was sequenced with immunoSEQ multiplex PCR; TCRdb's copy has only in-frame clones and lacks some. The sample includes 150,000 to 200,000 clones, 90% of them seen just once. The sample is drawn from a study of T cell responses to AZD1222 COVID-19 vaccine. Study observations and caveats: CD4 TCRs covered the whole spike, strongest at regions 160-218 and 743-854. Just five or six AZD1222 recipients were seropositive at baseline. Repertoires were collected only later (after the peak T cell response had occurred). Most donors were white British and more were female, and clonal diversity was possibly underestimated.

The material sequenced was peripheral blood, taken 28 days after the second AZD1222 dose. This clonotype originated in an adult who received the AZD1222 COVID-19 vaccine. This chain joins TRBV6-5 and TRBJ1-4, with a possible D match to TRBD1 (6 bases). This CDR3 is CASSYSRGESEKLFF. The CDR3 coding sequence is TGTGCCAGCAGTTACTCGAGGGGGGAGAGCGAAAAACTGTTTTTT.